The next 10 T cell receptor beta chains were all read from a single sample in a study of blood T cells in healthy people across ages. Primers used in a second PCR of roughly 6 to 11 cycles were a sample-barcoded 5' primer and a J-beta primer mix. TCRdb processed the 5' RACE reads anew with MiXCR; each CDR3 protein has one entry. Of over 1.5 million distinct CDR3 sequences listed, just under 50% were seen once; the top ten hold roughly 2.1%. Sample: blood. The receptor set was obtained from a woman between 40 and 50 years old in good health.

The CDR3 nucleotides read TGCAGTGCGCGGAGACAGAATGACCTCCTGGAGACCCAGTACTTC. This sequence encodes CSARRQNDLLETQYF. V gene TRBV20-1 combines with J gene TRBJ2-5; the D gene is possibly TRBD1 (5 bases). Germline values: CDR1 DFQATT, CDR2 SNEGSKA (reference sequence). The CDR3 loop spans 15 amino acids. The V end was cut by 6 bases, the J end by 5 bases, with 22 bases between.

The chain combines TRBV4-2 with TRBJ2-7; possible D gene TRBD2, 6 bases. CDR3 length: 16 amino acids. V lost 0 bases to trimming and J lost 4 bases, with 16 bases between them. The V gene's germline CDR1 is LGHNA and CDR2 YNFKEQ. CDR3 DNA: TGTGCCAGCAGCCAAGATCTGACAGCGGGCCGATACGAGCAGTACTTC. Translation: CASSQDLTAGRYEQYF.

The chain is built from TRBV14 and TRBJ2-5, with a possible D match to TRBD2 (6 bases). Per the germline V gene, CDR1 is SGHDN and CDR2 is FVKESK. This CDR3 contains 18 residues. The V and J ends lost 4 bases and 0 bases respectively, with 21 bases between them. CDR3 residues: CASSPRWRGTYDQETQYF. The CDR3 coding sequence is TGTGCCAGCAGCCCAAGATGGCGGGGTACATACGACCAAGAGACCCAGTACTTC.

V usage is TRBV7-2 and J usage is TRBJ1-5, with D perhaps TRBD1 (6 bases). The CDR3 totals 13 residues. CDR1 is SGHTA, CDR2 FQGNSA, per germline. Trimming removed 2 bases from V and 5 bases from J, with 7 bases in between. The CDR3 nucleotides are TGTGCCAGCAGCTTACGGGGGCATCAGCCCCAGCATTTT. It yields the protein CASSLRGHQPQHF.

Only a few counts were recorded for this clonotype. The chain couples TRBV3-1 to TRBJ2-5; unclear D gene. Germline-derived CDR1 and CDR2 are LGHDT and YNNKEL (reference sequence). Trimming cost V 0 bases and J 4 bases, with 9 bases left between them. This CDR3 has 14 amino acids. Here the CDR3 DNA reads TGTGCCAGCAGCCAAGAACCCAGACCAGAGACCCAGTACTTC. It codes for CASSQEPRPETQYF.

As to this clonotype: In this CDR3 the conserved last residue, phenylalanine or tryptophan, is missing, so a read error is likely. The chain employs TRBV4-1 and TRBJ2-1, with D perhaps TRBD2 (7 bases). This CDR3 comprises 16 residues. Germline loops: CDR1 MGHRA, CDR2 YSYEKL. This CDR3 reads CASSQEGGGSCNEQFL. In DNA form, the CDR3 reads TGCGCCAGCAGCCAAGAAGGGGGGGGATCCTGCAATGAGCAGTTCTTG.

This chain uses TRBV27 with TRBJ2-3, with D uncertain. CDR3 length equals 16 residues. The germline gives CDR1 MNHEY, CDR2 SMNVEV (reference sequence). The V and J ends lost 3 bases and 1 base respectively, with 14 bases between them. CDR3 sequence (DNA): TGTGCCAGCAGTTTGTGGCCGCGTATGGGCACAGATACGCAGTATTTT. This encodes CASSLWPRMGTDTQYF.

This clonotype was seen only a few times. V gene TRBV4-1 combines with J gene TRBJ1-2; 9 bases agree with TRBD1. This CDR3 spans 15 amino acids. CDR1 and CDR2 (germline): MGHRA, YSYEKL. Trimming at V came to 3 bases and at J to 3 bases, leaving 5 bases not matched to a gene. The CDR3 loop reads CASSHQQGADYGYTF. CDR3 bases: TGCGCCAGCAGCCACCAACAGGGGGCCGACTATGGCTACACCTTC.

The J gene is TRBJ2-7, the V gene TRBV7-9; TRBD1 matches 10 bases. With the DNA end fitting TRBJ2-5 better, the J assignment may be wrong. This CDR3 is 13 amino acids long. Looked up from germline, CDR1 is SEHNR and CDR2 is FQNEAQ (reference sequence). The chain's CDR3 is CASTGQGKETQYF. CDR3 DNA: TGTGCCAGTACGGGACAGGGGAAAGAGACCCAGTACTTC.

This chain links TRBV4-3 with TRBJ1-1; the match to TRBD1 covers 7 bases. The CDR3 extends over 16 amino acids. Germline loops: CDR1 LGHNA, CDR2 YSLEER. With V trimmed by 1 base and J by 5 bases, 10 bases remained unmatched. The CDR3 here is CASSQVPTGFSTEAFF. The CDR3 DNA follows: TGCGCCAGCAGCCAAGTTCCGACAGGGTTCTCGACTGAAGCTTTCTTT.